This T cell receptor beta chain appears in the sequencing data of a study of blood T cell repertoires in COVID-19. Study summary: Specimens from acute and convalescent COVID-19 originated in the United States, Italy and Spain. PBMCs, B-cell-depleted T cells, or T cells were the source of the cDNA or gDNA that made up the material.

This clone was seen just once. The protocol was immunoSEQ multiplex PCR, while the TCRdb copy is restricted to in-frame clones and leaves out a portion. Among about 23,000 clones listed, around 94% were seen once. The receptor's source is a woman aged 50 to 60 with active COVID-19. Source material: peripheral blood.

CDR3 sequence reads: CASSATQSAGGTGELFF. DNA for the CDR3: TGTGCCAGTAGTGCCACCCAGTCGGCAGGGGGCACCGGGGAGCTGTTTTTT. This chain connects TRBV19 to TRBJ2-2; 7 positions agree with TRBD1. The V segment lost 5 bases and the J segment 4 bases; nucleotides outside the gene matches: 13. CDR1 and CDR2 from the germline V gene are LNHDA and SQIVND (reference sequence). The CDR3 covers 17 residues. The full variable domain, rest sourced from reference TRBV19 and TRBJ2-2, is DGGITQSPKYLFRKEGQNVTLSCEQNLNHDAMYWYRQDPGQGLRLIYYSQIVNDFQKGDIAEGYSVSREKKESFPLTVTSAQKNPTAFYLCASSATQSAGGTGELFFGEGSRLTVL.